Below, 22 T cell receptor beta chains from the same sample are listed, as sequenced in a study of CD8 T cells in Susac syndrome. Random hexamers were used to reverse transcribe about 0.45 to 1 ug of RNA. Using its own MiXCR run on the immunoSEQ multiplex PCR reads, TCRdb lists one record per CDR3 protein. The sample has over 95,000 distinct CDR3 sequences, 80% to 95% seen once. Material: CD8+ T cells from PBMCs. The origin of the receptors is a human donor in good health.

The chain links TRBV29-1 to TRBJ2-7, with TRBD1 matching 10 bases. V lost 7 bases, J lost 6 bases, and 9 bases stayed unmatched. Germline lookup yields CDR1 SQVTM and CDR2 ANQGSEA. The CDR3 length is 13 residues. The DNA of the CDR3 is TGCAGCGGCCGGGGACAGGGGACGCTCGAGCAGTACTTC. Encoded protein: CSGRGQGTLEQYF.

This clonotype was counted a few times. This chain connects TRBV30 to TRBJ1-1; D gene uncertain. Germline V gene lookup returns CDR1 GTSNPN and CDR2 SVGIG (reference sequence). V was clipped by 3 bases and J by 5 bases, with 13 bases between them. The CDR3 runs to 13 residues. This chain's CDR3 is CAWRVGGVTEAFF. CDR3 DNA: TGTGCCTGGAGAGTAGGCGGGGTGACTGAAGCTTTCTTT.

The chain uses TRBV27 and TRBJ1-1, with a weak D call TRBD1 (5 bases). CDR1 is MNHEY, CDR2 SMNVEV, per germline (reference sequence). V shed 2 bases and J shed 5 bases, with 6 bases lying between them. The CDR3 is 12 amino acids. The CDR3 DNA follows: TGTGCCAGCAGTTTACGGGGGACTGAAGCTTTCTTT. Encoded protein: CASSLRGTEAFF.

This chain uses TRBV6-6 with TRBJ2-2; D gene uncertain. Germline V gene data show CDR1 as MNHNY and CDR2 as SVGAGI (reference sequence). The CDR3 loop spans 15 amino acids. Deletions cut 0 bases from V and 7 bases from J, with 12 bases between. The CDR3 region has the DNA TGTGCCAGCAGTTACTCTCCTTCAGTCGGCGGGGAGCTGTTTTTT. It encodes CASSYSPSVGGELFF.

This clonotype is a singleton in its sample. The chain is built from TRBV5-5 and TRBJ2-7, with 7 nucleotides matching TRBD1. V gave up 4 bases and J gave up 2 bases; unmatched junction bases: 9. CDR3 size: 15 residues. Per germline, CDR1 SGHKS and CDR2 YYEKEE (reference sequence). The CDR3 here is CASSLDRDRPYEQYF. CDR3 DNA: TGTGCCAGCAGCCTTGACCGGGACAGACCCTACGAGCAGTACTTC.

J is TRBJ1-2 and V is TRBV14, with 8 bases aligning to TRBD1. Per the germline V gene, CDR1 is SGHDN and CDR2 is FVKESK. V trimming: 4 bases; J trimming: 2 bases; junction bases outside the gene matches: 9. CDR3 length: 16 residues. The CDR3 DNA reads TGTGCCAGCAGCCTCATCCGGGACAGGCTCAACTATGGCTACACCTTC. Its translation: CASSLIRDRLNYGYTF.

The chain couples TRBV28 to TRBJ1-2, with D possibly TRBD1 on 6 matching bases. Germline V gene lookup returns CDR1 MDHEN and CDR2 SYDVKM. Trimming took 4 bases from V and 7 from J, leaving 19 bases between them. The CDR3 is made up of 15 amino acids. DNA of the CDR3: TGTGCCAGCAGTTCCCCCCCGGGGGCTGCAGGTGGCTACACCTTC. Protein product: CASSSPPGAAGGYTF.

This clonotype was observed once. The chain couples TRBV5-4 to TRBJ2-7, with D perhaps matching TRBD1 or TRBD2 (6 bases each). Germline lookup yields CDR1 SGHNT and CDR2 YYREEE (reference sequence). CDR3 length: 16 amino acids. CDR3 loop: CSSSLEGDPSRYEQYF. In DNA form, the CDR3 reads TGTAGCAGCAGCTTGGAGGGGGATCCCTCTAGATACGAGCAGTACTTC.

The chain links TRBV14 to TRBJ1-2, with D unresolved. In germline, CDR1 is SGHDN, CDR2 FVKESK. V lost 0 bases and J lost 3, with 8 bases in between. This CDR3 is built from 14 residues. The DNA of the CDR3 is TGTGCCAGCAGCCAAGAAAGCGGCTACTATGGCTACACCTTC. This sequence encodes CASSQESGYYGYTF.

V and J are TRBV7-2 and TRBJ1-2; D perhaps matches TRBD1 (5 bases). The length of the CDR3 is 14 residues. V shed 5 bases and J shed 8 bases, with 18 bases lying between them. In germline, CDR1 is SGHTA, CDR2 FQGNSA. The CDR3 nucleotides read TGTGCCAGCAGCCAAAAGGGCAGGGTGAACGGCTACACCTTC. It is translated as CASSQKGRVNGYTF.

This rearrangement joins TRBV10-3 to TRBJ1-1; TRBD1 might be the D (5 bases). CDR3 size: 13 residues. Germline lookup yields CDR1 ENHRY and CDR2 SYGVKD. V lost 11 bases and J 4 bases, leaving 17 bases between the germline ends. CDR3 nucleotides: TGTGCCGGTTCCAGGGTCGTCGGCACTGAAGCTTTCTTT. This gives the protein CAGSRVVGTEAFF.

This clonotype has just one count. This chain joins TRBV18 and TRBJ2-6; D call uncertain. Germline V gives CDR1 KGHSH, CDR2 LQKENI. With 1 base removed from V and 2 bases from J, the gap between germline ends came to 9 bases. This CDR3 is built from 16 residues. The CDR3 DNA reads TGTGCCAGCTCACCACTTAGGGCCCCTGGGGCCAACGTCCTGACTTTC. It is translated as CASSPLRAPGANVLTF.

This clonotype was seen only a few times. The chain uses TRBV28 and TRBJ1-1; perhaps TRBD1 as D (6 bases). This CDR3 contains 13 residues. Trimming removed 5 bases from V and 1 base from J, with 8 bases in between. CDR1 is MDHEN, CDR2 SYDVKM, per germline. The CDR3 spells CASSEDRNTEAFF. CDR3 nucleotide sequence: TGTGCCAGCAGTGAGGACAGGAACACTGAAGCTTTCTTT.

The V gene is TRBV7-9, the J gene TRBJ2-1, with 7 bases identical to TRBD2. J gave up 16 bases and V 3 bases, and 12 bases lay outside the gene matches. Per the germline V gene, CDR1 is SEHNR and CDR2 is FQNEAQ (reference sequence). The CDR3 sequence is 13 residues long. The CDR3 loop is CASSFPRGGSDFF. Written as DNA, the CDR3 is TGTGCCAGCAGCTTTCCTCGGGGCGGGAGTGATTTCTTC.

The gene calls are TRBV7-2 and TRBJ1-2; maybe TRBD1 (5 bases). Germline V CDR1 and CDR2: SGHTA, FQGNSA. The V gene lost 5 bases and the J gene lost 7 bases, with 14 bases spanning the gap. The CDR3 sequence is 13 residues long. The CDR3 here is CASSSATRAGYTF. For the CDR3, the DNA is TGTGCCAGCAGCAGCGCCACCAGGGCTGGCTACACCTTC.

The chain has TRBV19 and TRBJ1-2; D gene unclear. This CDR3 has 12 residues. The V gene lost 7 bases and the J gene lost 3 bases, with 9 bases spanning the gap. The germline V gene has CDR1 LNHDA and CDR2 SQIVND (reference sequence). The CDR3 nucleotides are TGTGCCAGTATGTGGCCGTACTATGGCTACACCTTC. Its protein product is CASMWPYYGYTF.

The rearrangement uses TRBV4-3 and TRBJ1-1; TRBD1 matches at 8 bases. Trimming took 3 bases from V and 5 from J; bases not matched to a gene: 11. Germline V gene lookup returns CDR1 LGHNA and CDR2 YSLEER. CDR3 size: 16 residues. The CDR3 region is CASSQETGQGWTEAFF. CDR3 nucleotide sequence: TGCGCCAGCAGCCAGGAAACCGGACAGGGATGGACTGAAGCTTTCTTT.

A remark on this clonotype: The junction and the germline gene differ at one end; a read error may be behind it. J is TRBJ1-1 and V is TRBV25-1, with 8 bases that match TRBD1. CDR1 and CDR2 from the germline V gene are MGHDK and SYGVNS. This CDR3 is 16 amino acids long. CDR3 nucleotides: TGTGCCAGCAGTAGACAGGGGACGGCGATAAACACTGAGGCTTTCTTT. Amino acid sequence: CASSRQGTAINTEAFF.

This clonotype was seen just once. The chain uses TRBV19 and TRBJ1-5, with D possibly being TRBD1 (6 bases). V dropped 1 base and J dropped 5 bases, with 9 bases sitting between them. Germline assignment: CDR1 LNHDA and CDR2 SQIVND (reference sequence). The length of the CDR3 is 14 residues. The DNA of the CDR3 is TGTGCCAGTAGTATAGGGAACAGGGATCAGCCCCAGCATTTT. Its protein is CASSIGNRDQPQHF.

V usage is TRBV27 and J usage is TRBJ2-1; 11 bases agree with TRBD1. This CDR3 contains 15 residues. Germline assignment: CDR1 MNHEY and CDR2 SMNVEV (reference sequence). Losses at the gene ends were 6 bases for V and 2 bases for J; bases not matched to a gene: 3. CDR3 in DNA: TGTGCCAGCAGCTCGGGACAGGGGGCCTACAATGAGCAGTTCTTC. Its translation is CASSSGQGAYNEQFF.

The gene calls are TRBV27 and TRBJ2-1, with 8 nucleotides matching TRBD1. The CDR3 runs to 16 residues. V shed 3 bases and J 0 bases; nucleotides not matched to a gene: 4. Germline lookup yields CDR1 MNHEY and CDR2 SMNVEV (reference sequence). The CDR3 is CASSFRTGSSYNEQFF. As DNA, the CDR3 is TGTGCCAGCAGTTTCCGGACAGGGAGCTCCTACAATGAGCAGTTCTTC.

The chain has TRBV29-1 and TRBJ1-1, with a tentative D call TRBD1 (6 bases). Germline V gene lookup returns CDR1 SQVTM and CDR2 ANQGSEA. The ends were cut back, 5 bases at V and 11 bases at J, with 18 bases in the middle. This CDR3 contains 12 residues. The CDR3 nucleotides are TGCAGCGTTCCAGGGGTATCCCAGTTGGCTTTCTTT. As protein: CSVPGVSQLAFF.